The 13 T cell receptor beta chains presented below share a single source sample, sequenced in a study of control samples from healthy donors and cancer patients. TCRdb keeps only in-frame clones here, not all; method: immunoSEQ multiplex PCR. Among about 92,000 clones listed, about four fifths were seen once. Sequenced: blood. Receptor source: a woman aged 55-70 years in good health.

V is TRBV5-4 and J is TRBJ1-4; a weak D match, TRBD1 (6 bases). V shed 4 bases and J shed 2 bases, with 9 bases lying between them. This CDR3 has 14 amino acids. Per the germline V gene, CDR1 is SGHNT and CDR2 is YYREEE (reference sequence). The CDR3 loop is CASSMGHTNEKLFF. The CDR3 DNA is TGTGCCAGCAGCATGGGACACACTAATGAAAAACTGTTTTTT.

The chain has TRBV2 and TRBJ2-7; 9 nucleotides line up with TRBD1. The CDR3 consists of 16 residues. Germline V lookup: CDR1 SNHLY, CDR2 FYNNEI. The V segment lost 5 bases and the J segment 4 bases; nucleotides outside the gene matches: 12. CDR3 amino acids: CASSKQTGTGIYEQYF. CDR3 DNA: TGTGCCAGCAGTAAACAGACCGGGACAGGGATTTACGAGCAGTACTTC. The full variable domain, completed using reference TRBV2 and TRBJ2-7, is EPEVTQTPSHQVTQMGQEVILRCVPISNHLYFYWYRQILGQKVEFLVSFYNNEISEKSEIFDDQFSVERPDGSNFTLKIRSTKLEDSAMYFCASSKQTGTGIYEQYFGPGTRLTVT.

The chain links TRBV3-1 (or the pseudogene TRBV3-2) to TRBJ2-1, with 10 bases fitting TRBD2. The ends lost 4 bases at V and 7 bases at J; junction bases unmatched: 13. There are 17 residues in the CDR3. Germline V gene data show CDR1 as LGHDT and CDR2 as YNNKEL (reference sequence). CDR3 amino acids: CASSRSGGAEMRNEQFF. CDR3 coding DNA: TGTGCCAGCAGCCGCAGCGGGGGGGCCGAAATGAGAAATGAGCAGTTCTTC.

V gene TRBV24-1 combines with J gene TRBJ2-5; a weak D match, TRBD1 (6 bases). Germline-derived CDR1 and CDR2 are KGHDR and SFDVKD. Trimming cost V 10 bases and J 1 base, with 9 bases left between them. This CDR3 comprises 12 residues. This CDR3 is CATQDSQETQYF. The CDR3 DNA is TGTGCCACGCAGGACAGCCAAGAGACCCAGTACTTC.

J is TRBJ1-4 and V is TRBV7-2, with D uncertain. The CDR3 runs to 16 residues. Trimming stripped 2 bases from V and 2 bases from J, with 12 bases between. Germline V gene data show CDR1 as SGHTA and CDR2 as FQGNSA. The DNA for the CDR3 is TGTGCCAGCAGCTTAAGGATGGCCGGGACTAATGAAAAACTGTTTTTT. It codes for CASSLRMAGTNEKLFF.

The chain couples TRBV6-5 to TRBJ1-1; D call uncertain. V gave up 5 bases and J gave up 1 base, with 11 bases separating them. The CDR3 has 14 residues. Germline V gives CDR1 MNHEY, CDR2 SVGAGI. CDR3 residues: CASSKPEGNTEAFF. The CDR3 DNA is TGTGCCAGCAGTAAACCGGAGGGGAACACTGAAGCTTTCTTT.

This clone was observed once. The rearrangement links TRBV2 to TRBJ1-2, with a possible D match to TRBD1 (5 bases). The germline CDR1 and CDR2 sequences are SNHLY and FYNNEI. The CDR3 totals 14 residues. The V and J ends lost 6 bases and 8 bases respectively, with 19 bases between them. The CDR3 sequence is CASSTPGTGGGYTF. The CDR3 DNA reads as TGTGCCAGCAGCACACCAGGGACGGGCGGGGGCTACACCTTC.

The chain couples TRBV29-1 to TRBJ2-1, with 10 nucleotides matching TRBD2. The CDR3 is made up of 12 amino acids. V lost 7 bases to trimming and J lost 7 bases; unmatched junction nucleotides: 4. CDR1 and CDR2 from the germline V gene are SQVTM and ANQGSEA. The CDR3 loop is CSAAGGPNEQFF. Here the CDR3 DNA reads TGCAGCGCAGCGGGAGGGCCGAATGAGCAGTTCTTC.

CDR3 sequence: CASSLDHLEAFF. CDR3 sequence (DNA): TGTGCCAGCAGCTTAGACCACCTTGAAGCTTTCTTT. The chain recombines TRBV7-2 with TRBJ1-1; D is unresolved. This CDR3 is built from 12 residues. Germline V CDR1 and CDR2: SGHTA, FQGNSA. Trimming shortened V by 1 base and J by 7 bases, and 7 bases separated the two germline ends.

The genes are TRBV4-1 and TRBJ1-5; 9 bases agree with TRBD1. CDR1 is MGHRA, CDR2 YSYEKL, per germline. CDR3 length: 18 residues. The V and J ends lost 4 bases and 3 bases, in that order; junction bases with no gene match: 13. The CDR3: CASSRGTGIRGHNQPQHF. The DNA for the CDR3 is TGCGCCAGCAGCCGCGGGACAGGGATTAGAGGTCACAATCAGCCCCAGCATTTT.

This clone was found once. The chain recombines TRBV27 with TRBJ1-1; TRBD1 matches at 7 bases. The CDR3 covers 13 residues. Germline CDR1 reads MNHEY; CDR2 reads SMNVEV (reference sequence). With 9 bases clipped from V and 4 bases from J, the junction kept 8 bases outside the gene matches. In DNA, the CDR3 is TGTGCCAGGGGGCAGGGGGTAGGCACTGAAGCTTTCTTT. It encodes CARGQGVGTEAFF.

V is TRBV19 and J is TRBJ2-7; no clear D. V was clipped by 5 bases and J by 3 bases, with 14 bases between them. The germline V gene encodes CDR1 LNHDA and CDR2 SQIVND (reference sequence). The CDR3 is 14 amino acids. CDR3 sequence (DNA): TGTGCCAGTAGTCCTTTTGACGGAGACTACGAGCAGTACTTC. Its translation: CASSPFDGDYEQYF.

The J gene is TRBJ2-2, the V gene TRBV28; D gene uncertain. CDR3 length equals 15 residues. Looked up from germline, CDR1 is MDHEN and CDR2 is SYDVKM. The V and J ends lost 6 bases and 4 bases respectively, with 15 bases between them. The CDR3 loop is CASRSRGDLTGELFF. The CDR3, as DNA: TGTGCCAGCAGATCCAGAGGAGACCTCACCGGGGAGCTGTTTTTT.